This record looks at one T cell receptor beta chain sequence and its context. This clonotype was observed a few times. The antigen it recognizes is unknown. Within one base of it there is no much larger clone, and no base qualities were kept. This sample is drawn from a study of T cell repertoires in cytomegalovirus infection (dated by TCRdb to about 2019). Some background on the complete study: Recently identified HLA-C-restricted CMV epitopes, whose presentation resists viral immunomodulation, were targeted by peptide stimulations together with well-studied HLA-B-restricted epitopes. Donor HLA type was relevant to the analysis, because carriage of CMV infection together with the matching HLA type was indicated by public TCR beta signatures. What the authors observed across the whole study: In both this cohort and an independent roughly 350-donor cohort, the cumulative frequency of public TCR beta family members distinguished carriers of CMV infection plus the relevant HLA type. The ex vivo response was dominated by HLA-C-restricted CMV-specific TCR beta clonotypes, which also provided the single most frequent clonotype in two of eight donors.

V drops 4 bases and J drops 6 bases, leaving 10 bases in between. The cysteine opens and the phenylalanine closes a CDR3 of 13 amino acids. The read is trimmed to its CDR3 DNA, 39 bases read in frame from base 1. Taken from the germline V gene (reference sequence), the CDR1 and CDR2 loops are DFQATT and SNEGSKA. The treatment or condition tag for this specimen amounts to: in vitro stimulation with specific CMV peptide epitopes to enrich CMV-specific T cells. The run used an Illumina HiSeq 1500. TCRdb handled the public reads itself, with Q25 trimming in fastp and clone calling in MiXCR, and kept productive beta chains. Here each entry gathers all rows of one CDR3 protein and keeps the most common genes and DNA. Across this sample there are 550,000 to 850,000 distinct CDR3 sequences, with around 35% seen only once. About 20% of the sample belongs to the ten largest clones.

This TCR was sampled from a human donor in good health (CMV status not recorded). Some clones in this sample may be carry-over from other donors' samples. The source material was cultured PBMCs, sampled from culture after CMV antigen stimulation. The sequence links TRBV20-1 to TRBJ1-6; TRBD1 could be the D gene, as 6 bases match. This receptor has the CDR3 CSAKGTSNSPLHF. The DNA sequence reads TGCAGTGCTAAAGGGACATCTAATTCACCCCTCCACTTT.